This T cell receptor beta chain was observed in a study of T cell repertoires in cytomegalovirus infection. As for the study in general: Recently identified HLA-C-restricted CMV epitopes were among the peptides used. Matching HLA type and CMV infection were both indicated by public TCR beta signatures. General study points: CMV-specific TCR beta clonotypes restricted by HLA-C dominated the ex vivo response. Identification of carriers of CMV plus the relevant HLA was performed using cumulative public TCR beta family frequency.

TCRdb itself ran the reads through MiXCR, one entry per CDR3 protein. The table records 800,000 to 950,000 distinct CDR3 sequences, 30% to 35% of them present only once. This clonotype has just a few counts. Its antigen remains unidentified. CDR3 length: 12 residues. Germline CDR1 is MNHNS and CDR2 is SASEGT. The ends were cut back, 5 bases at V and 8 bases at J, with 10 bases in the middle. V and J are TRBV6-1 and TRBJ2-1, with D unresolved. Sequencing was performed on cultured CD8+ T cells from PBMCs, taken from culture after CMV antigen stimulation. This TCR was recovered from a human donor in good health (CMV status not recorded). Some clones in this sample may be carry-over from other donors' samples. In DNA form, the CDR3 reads TGTGCCAGCAGTTATGGTGACGATGAGCAGTTCTTC. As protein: CASSYGDDEQFF.